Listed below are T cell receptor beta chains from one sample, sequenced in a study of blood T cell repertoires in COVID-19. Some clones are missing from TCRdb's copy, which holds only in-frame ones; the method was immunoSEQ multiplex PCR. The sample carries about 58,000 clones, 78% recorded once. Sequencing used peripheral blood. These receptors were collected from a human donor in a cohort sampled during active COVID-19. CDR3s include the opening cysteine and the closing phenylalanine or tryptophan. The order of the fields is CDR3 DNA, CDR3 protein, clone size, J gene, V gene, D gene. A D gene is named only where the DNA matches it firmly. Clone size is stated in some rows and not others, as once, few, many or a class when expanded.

DNA: TGTGCCAGTAGTTCAACCGGGGGGGAGAATGAGCAGTACTTC
CDR3: CASSSTGGENEQYF
size: .
J: TRBJ2-7
V: TRBV19
D: TRBD2

DNA: TGCAGCGTTGCCCAGACAGGGGGCTACACCTTC
CDR3: CSVAQTGGYTF
size: .
J: TRBJ1-2
V: TRBV29-1
D: TRBD1

DNA: TGTGCCAGCTCGTCAGGAGGCCCCTTGTACGAGCAGTACTTC
CDR3: CASSSGGPLYEQYF
size: .
J: TRBJ2-7
V: TRBV18
D: .

DNA: TGTGCCAGCAGTGACTCCGGGAGCTCCTACAATGAGCAGTTCTTC
CDR3: CASSDSGSSYNEQFF
size: .
J: TRBJ2-1
V: TRBV6-4
D: .

DNA: TGTGCCAGCAGCTTAGGGTCCCACTCTCGCGAGCAGTACTTC
CDR3: CASSLGSHSREQYF
size: .
J: TRBJ2-7
V: TRBV7-6
D: .

DNA: TGTGCCAGCAGTCCGGAGTCTGGGGAGCTGTTTTTT
CDR3: CASSPESGELFF
size: .
J: TRBJ2-2
V: TRBV12-3/TRBV12-4
D: .

DNA: TGTGCCAGCAGCTTAGGACTAGCATCCACCGGGAGCTCCTACGAGCAGTACTTC
CDR3: CASSLGLASTGSSYEQYF
size: .
J: TRBJ2-7
V: TRBV7-2
D: TRBD2

DNA: TGTGCCAGTAGTATAGTCCAGGGGCTCGTCTATGGCTACACCTTC
CDR3: CASSIVQGLVYGYTF
size: few
J: TRBJ1-2
V: TRBV19
D: .

DNA: TGTGCCAGCAGCGTAGCGGGAGGGCTTATAACGAATGAGCAGTTCTTC
CDR3: CASSVAGGLITNEQFF
size: few
J: TRBJ2-1
V: TRBV7-2
D: TRBD2

DNA: TGTGCCAGCAGTGAACGGGACAGCTACTACAATGAGCAGTTCTTC
CDR3: CASSERDSYYNEQFF
size: once
J: TRBJ2-1
V: TRBV2
D: TRBD1

DNA: TGTGCCAGCAGTGACACCCCTATAGAGACCCAGTACTTC
CDR3: CASSDTPIETQYF
size: medium-sized
J: TRBJ2-5
V: TRBV27
D: .

DNA: TGTGCCAGCAGCTTAAACCGCCCGACAAATCTCGGAGGCTACACCTTC
CDR3: CASSLNRPTNLGGYTF
size: .
J: TRBJ1-2
V: TRBV7-3
D: .

DNA: TGCAGCGGGAGAGGGGAGCGGGCGGTAGCTTTCTTT
CDR3: CSGRGERAVAFF
size: .
J: TRBJ1-1
V: TRBV29-1
D: .

DNA: TGTGCCAGCAGCGTAGTAAAGTTGCGGGTGGGCACTGAAGCTTTCTTT
CDR3: CASSVVKLRVGTEAFF
size: once
J: TRBJ1-1
V: TRBV9
D: .

DNA: TGTGCCAGCAGCCCCATGCGAGGTCCACAGCATTTT
CDR3: CASSPMRGPQHF
size: few
J: TRBJ1-5
V: TRBV7-2
D: .

DNA: TGTGCCAGCAGCACAATGGAACTAGCAGTATACGAGCAGTACTTC
CDR3: CASSTMELAVYEQYF
size: .
J: TRBJ2-7
V: TRBV3-1/TRBV3-2
D: .

DNA: TGTGCCTGGAGTGTTTTAAATCAGCCCCAGCATTTT
CDR3: CAWSVLNQPQHF
size: .
J: TRBJ1-5
V: TRBV30
D: .

DNA: TGTGCCAGCAGCACTCAGGATCGGGAGCTGTTTTTT
CDR3: CASSTQDRELFF
size: few
J: TRBJ2-2
V: TRBV11-2
D: .

DNA: TGTGCCAGCAGATCCCTCGCAGGCCCTAAGGAAAAACTGTTTTTT
CDR3: CASRSLAGPKEKLFF
size: .
J: TRBJ1-4
V: TRBV27
D: .

DNA: TGTGCCAGCAGCCAAGCAAGACAGGGGGCCGAAGCTTTCTTT
CDR3: CASSQARQGAEAFF
size: .
J: TRBJ1-1
V: TRBV3-1/TRBV3-2
D: TRBD1

DNA: TGTGCCAGCAGTGAACGGGGATCTGGAAACACCATATATTTT
CDR3: CASSERGSGNTIYF
size: .
J: TRBJ1-3
V: TRBV2
D: .

DNA: TGTGCCAGTAGTTGGACAGTGGGATACGAGCAGTACTTC
CDR3: CASSWTVGYEQYF
size: .
J: TRBJ2-7
V: TRBV19
D: .

DNA: TGTGCCAGCAGCTTAGAGGGGGGGGCAGTTCCCCTCCACTTT
CDR3: CASSLEGGAVPLHF
size: .
J: TRBJ1-6
V: TRBV7-2
D: .

DNA: TGTGCCAGCAGCGCGGGACAGGGCAGAGGTGGCTACACCTTC
CDR3: CASSAGQGRGGYTF
size: .
J: TRBJ1-2
V: TRBV7-9
D: TRBD1

DNA: TGTGCCAGCTCACGGGACAGTAACTATGGCTACACCTTC
CDR3: CASSRDSNYGYTF
size: once
J: TRBJ1-2
V: TRBV18
D: TRBD1

DNA: TGTGCCAGCAGTTTATCCATTCTAGGCTACACCTTC
CDR3: CASSLSILGYTF
size: once
J: TRBJ1-2
V: TRBV28
D: .

DNA: TGCGCCAGCAGCCTGACTAGACAGGGGGCCTACGAGCAGTACTTC
CDR3: CASSLTRQGAYEQYF
size: .
J: TRBJ2-7
V: TRBV5-1
D: TRBD1

DNA: TGTGCCAGCAGACAGGACGGCAATCAGCCCCAGCATTTT
CDR3: CASRQDGNQPQHF
size: few
J: TRBJ1-5
V: TRBV28
D: .

DNA: TGTGCCAGCAGTCCATGGCCAAATCAGCCCCAGCATTTT
CDR3: CASSPWPNQPQHF
size: few
J: TRBJ1-5
V: TRBV6-2/TRBV6-3
D: .

DNA: TGTGCCAGCAGTTCGGGGACAGGGGTCACTGAAGCTTTCTTT
CDR3: CASSSGTGVTEAFF
size: .
J: TRBJ1-1
V: TRBV28
D: TRBD1

DNA: TGTGCCAGCAGCTTAGGGGCAGGGCGGGAAGGCTACACCTTC
CDR3: CASSLGAGREGYTF
size: .
J: TRBJ1-2
V: TRBV7-2
D: .

DNA: TGTGCCAGCAGGGCCGGGACAAATCTTAACTATGGCTACACCTTC
CDR3: CASRAGTNLNYGYTF
size: .
J: TRBJ1-2
V: TRBV6-5
D: .

DNA: TGTGCCAGCAGCTTAAGGGCGATGGGACTAGCGGCACGACGGCAGTTCTTC
CDR3: CASSLRAMGLAARRQFF
size: .
J: TRBJ2-1
V: TRBV7-9
D: TRBD2

DNA: TGTGCCAGCAGCACTGACCACACAGGGCCCTACGAGCAGTACTTC
CDR3: CASSTDHTGPYEQYF
size: .
J: TRBJ2-7
V: TRBV9
D: .

DNA: TGTGCCAGCAGCCCAAATACAGTGAACTATGGCTACACCTTC
CDR3: CASSPNTVNYGYTF
size: .
J: TRBJ1-2
V: TRBV5-4
D: .

DNA: TGTGCCAGCAGTTTTAATGTAGGGAGGTCCGGGGAGCTGTTTTTT
CDR3: CASSFNVGRSGELFF
size: .
J: TRBJ2-2
V: TRBV28
D: .

DNA: TGTGCCAGCTGCTCTAGCAATGAGCAGTTCTTC
CDR3: CASCSSNEQFF
size: .
J: TRBJ2-1
V: TRBV12-3/TRBV12-4
D: .

DNA: TGCGCCAGCACCGAGGACAGGGGGATTTACGAGCAGTACTTC
CDR3: CASTEDRGIYEQYF
size: .
J: TRBJ2-7
V: TRBV5-1
D: TRBD1

DNA: TGTGCCAGTAAGACAGGGATGGATGAAAAACTGTTTTTT
CDR3: CASKTGMDEKLFF
size: .
J: TRBJ1-4
V: TRBV27
D: TRBD1

DNA: TGTGCCAGTAGTGTACTGGGACAGCCCTATGGCTACACCTTC
CDR3: CASSVLGQPYGYTF
size: .
J: TRBJ1-2
V: TRBV19
D: TRBD1

DNA: TGCGCCAGCAGCTTGGTGGCAGCGGGAGGGCTGTACGAGCAGTACTTC
CDR3: CASSLVAAGGLYEQYF
size: .
J: TRBJ2-7
V: TRBV5-1
D: TRBD2

DNA: TGTGCCAGCAGTCTCCGTCCTCAGCCCCAGCATTTT
CDR3: CASSLRPQPQHF
size: few
J: TRBJ1-5
V: TRBV28
D: .

DNA: TGCGCCAGCAGTGAAGGGGGTCGGGCCTACGAGCAGTACTTC
CDR3: CASSEGGRAYEQYF
size: .
J: TRBJ2-7
V: TRBV10-1
D: .

DNA: TGCGCCAGCAGCCAAGGTAGGGGTTGGGGCACTGAAGCTTTCTTT
CDR3: CASSQGRGWGTEAFF
size: .
J: TRBJ1-1
V: TRBV4-3
D: .

DNA: TGTGCCAGCAGTGTACAGGGTACGGGGCAGCCCCAGCATTTT
CDR3: CASSVQGTGQPQHF
size: .
J: TRBJ1-5
V: TRBV2
D: .